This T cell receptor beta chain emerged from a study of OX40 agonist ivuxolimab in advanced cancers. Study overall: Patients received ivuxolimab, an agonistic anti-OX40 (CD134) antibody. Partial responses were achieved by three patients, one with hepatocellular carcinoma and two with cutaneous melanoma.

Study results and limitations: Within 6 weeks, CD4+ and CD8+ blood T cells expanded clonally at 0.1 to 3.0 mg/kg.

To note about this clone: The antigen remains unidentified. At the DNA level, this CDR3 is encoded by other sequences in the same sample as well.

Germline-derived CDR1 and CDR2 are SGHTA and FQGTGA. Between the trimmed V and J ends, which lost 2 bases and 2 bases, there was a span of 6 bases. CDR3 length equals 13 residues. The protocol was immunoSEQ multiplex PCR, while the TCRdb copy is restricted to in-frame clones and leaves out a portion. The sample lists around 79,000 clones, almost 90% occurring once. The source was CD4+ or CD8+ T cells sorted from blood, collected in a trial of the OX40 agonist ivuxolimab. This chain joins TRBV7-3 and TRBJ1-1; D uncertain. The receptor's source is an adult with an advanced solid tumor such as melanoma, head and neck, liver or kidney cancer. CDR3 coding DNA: TGTGCCAGCAGCTTATCAGTTAACACTGAAGCTTTCTTT. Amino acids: CASSLSVNTEAFF.